This TCR beta chain was observed in a study of cytomegalovirus exposure and HLA in healthy donors. This clone was seen a few times. Its antigen is unidentified. PCR amplification relied on 60 Vbeta primers (plus 13 Jbeta primers). The repertoire was sequenced with immunoSEQ multiplex PCR; TCRdb's copy has only in-frame clones and lacks some. The sample lists 170,000 or so clones, about 86% seen once, with about 2% in the top ten. Study-wide results and limits: It was 164 TCR beta chains that were listed as cytomegalovirus-associated. Using a false discovery rate of 0.05, a later analysis showed that approximately 18,000 TCR beta sequences were associated with HLA alleles. In an earlier analysis, about 87% or about 30%: the productive usage of most TCR beta V segments. Later analysis placed DRB1 highest and HLA-C lowest in TCR association rates, which differed by HLA locus.

The receptor comes from a woman under 40 in good health and CMV-seronegative. Sequences were obtained from PBMCs.

The CDR3 region is CASRRTDSYEQYF. The CDR3 bases are TGTGCCAGCAGACGAACAGATTCCTACGAGCAGTACTTC. The rearrangement uses TRBV28 and TRBJ2-7; D not resolved. Germline-derived CDR1 and CDR2 are MDHEN and SYDVKM. The CDR3 is 13 residues long. V lost 6 bases, J lost 1 base, and 10 bases lay in between.